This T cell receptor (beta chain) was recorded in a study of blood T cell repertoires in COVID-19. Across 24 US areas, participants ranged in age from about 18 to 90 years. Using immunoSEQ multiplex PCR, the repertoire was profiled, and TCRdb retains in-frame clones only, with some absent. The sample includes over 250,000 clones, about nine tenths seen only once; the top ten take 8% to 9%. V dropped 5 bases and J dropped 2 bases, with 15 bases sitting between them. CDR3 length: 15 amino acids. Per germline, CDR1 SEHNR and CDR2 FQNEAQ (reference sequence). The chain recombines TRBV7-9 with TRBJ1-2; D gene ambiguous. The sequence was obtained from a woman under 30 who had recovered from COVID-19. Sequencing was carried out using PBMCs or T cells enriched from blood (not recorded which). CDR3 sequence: CASSHPATVNYGYTF. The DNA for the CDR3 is TGTGCCAGCAGCCACCCTGCAACAGTCAACTATGGCTACACCTTC.